This passage covers 30 T cell receptor beta chains from one sample sequenced in a study of early T cells in non-severe SARS-CoV-2 infection. TCRdb redid the calling of the 5' RACE reads with MiXCR, one entry per CDR3 protein. The sample consists of tens of thousands of distinct CDR3 sequences, 10% to 15% of them appearing once. Sequencing used whole blood. The source is an adult who was a healthcare worker with PCR-confirmed SARS-CoV-2 infection or an uninfected control (not recorded which).

Ten or more counts support this clonotype. This rearrangement joins TRBV7-9 to TRBJ1-5; D is perhaps TRBD1 (5 bases). The CDR3 is 12 residues long. Trimming left V 7 bases short and J 3 bases short, with 7 bases between. CDR1 and CDR2 from the germline V gene are SEHNR and FQNEAQ (reference sequence). The CDR3 region is CASTQDNQPQHF. CDR3 DNA sequence: TGTGCCAGCACACAGGACAATCAGCCCCAGCATTTT.

This clonotype came up a few times. The rearrangement uses TRBV7-2 and TRBJ1-5; D unclear. The CDR3 is 16 amino acids. Germline lookup yields CDR1 SGHTA and CDR2 FQGNSA. The V end was cut by 5 bases, the J end by 3 bases, with 17 bases between. The CDR3 DNA reads as TGTGCCAGCAGCATCCGAGCGGGGATTGCCAATCAGCCCCAGCATTTT. Translation gives CASSIRAGIANQPQHF.

The CDR3 DNA sequence: TGCGCCAGCAGACGGGACAGGGATACAGATACGCAGTATTTT. Its protein product is CASRRDRDTDTQYF. The V gene is TRBV5-1, the J gene TRBJ2-3, with 9 bases lining up with TRBD1. Per the germline V gene, CDR1 is SGHRS and CDR2 is YFSETQ. The junction had 4 bases not matched to a gene; V was cut back by 5 bases and J by 3 bases. This CDR3 region has 14 residues.

This clonotype was picked up many times. This chain connects TRBV11-2 to TRBJ1-4; D is unresolved. Trimming stripped 0 bases from V and 3 bases from J, with 8 bases between. The CDR3 contains 15 residues. The V gene's germline CDR1 is SGHAT and CDR2 FQNNGV. The DNA of the CDR3 is TGTGCCAGCAGCTTAGATCAGACCCCTAATGAAAAACTGTTTTTT. This gives the protein CASSLDQTPNEKLFF.

This clonotype was recorded at least ten times. The J gene is TRBJ2-6, the V gene TRBV12-3 or TRBV12-4; maybe TRBD2 (7 bases). The CDR3 sequence is 19 residues long. The V and J ends lost 3 bases and 0 bases respectively, with 18 bases between them. The CDR3 nucleotides are TGTGCCAGCAGTTTGAACTTGGGGGGGGCCCGCTCTGGGGCCAACGTCCTGACTTTC. Protein: CASSLNLGGARSGANVLTF.

This clonotype was seen a few times. The CDR3 region has the DNA TGTGCCAGCAGGGAGTACACCATATATTTT. Protein: CASREYTIYF. The chain employs TRBV2 and TRBJ1-3; D remains unclear. Looked up from germline, CDR1 is SNHLY and CDR2 is FYNNEI. CDR3 length equals 10 residues. V dropped 6 bases and J dropped 8 bases, with 5 bases sitting between them. The variable domain in full, completed from reference TRBV2 and TRBJ1-3, reads EPEVTQTPSHQVTQMGQEVILRCVPISNHLYFYWYRQILGQKVEFLVSFYNNEISEKSEIFDDQFSVERPDGSNFTLKIRSTKLEDSAMYFCASREYTIYFGEGSWLTVV.

The chain uses TRBV7-9 and TRBJ2-3; 13 bases agree with TRBD2. Germline CDR1 SEHNR, CDR2 FQNEAQ (reference sequence). The ends lost 5 bases at V and 2 bases at J; junction bases unmatched: 22. The CDR3 consists of 22 residues. The CDR3 DNA reads as TGTGCCAGCAGCACCCAACTTGGGACTAGCGGGGACTCCCTTTGGGACACAGATACGCAGTATTTT. It specifies CASSTQLGTSGDSLWDTDTQYF.

This clonotype appeared a few times. The chain is built from TRBV9 and TRBJ2-3; tentative D call: TRBD1 (6 bases). The CDR3 has 16 amino acids. CDR1 is SGDLS and CDR2 is YYNGEE in the germline V gene. V lost 1 base and J lost 4, with 16 bases in between. Here the CDR3 DNA reads TGTGCCAGCAGCGTATTTCCCGGGACAACACCAGATACGCAGTATTTT. Its translation: CASSVFPGTTPDTQYF. The full variable domain, completed using reference TRBV9 and TRBJ2-3, is DSGVTQTPKHLITATGQRVTLRCSPRSGDLSVYWYQQSLDQGLQFLIQYYNGEERAKGNILERFSAQQFPDLHSELNLSSLELGDSALYFCASSVFPGTTPDTQYFGPGTRLTVL.

The chain employs TRBV20-1 and TRBJ1-2; tentatively, D is TRBD1 (5 bases). The CDR3 contains 14 residues. Trimming left V 1 base short and J 4 bases short, with 13 bases between. Germline V gene lookup returns CDR1 DFQATT and CDR2 SNEGSKA (reference sequence). The CDR3 bases are TGCAGTGCTAGAGCCAGGGCGGGCGGCTATGGCTACACCTTC. Protein product: CSARARAGGYGYTF.

This clonotype was observed a handful of times. This chain joins TRBV11-3 and TRBJ2-1, with a possible D match to TRBD2 (7 bases). The CDR3 consists of 12 residues. From germline, CDR1 is SGHNT and CDR2 YENEEA. Between the trimmed V and J ends, which lost 5 bases and 10 bases, there was a span of 12 bases. The CDR3 region has the DNA TGTGCCAGCAGCCCCCGGGGGGCAGAGCAGTTCTTC. Protein: CASSPRGAEQFF.

This clonotype has just a few counts. The gene calls are TRBV11-2 and TRBJ2-2; a possible D gene is TRBD2 (6 bases). This CDR3 spans 15 amino acids. Trimming removed 3 bases from V and 1 base from J, with 9 bases in between. The germline gives CDR1 SGHAT, CDR2 FQNNGV. This chain's CDR3 is CASSLRRENTGELFF. For the CDR3, the DNA is TGTGCCAGCAGCTTGAGGAGGGAGAACACCGGGGAGCTGTTTTTT.

This clonotype showed up many times. This chain joins TRBV6-2 or TRBV6-3 and TRBJ1-5; TRBD1 matches at 8 bases. CDR1 and CDR2 from the germline V gene are MNHEY and SVGEGT. J was trimmed by 2 bases and V by 6 bases; bases with no gene match: 3. The CDR3 sequence is 14 residues long. This CDR3 is CASRSTGGNQPQHF. The CDR3 DNA reads TGTGCCAGCAGATCGACAGGGGGCAATCAGCCCCAGCATTTT.

The chain joins TRBV9 to TRBJ1-6; 8 nucleotides agree with TRBD1. V shed 6 bases and J 9 bases; nucleotides not matched to a gene: 5. Germline values: CDR1 SGDLS, CDR2 YYNGEE. The CDR3 is made up of 13 amino acids. In DNA, the CDR3 is TGTGCCAGCAATGGGGACAGGTTTTCACCCCTCCACTTT. Translating gives CASNGDRFSPLHF. The complete variable domain, with remaining parts taken from reference TRBV9 and TRBJ1-6, reads DSGVTQTPKHLITATGQRVTLRCSPRSGDLSVYWYQQSLDQGLQFLIQYYNGEERAKGNILERFSAQQFPDLHSELNLSSLELGDSALYFCASNGDRFSPLHFGNGTRLTVT.

V gene TRBV12-3 or TRBV12-4 combines with J gene TRBJ1-2; TRBD1 might be the D (6 bases). Trimming took off 7 bases at V and 0 bases at J, with 12 bases between the two ends. The CDR3 is 14 residues long. The DNA for the CDR3 is TGTGCCAGCAACCTACAGGGAGCTAACTATGGCTACACCTTC. This codes for CASNLQGANYGYTF.

This clonotype has a count of ten or more. This chain joins TRBV6-5 and TRBJ1-3, with D perhaps TRBD1 (6 bases). Germline CDR1 and CDR2: MNHEY and SVGAGI. This CDR3 region has 15 residues. Trimming cost V 4 bases and J 0 bases, with 10 bases left between them. CDR3 amino acids: CASSFSTGSGNTIYF. The DNA for the CDR3 is TGTGCCAGCAGTTTCTCGACAGGCTCTGGAAACACCATATATTTT.

CDR3 residues: CSVGGQGYTDTQYF. CDR3 coding DNA: TGCAGCGTTGGTGGCCAGGGGTACACAGATACGCAGTATTTT. The chain carries TRBV29-1 and TRBJ2-3; weak D call: TRBD1 (6 bases). Deletions cut 4 bases from V and 2 bases from J, with 13 bases between. The germline CDR1 and CDR2 sequences are SQVTM and ANQGSEA. This CDR3 comprises 14 residues.

J is TRBJ2-1 and V is TRBV3-1; TRBD2 matches at 8 bases. The CDR3 has 16 amino acids. CDR1 and CDR2 (germline): LGHDT, YNNKEL (reference sequence). V was clipped by 4 bases and J by 1 base; unmatched bases: 6. The CDR3 bases are TGTGCCAGCAGCCCCCCTGGCGGGGGGTCCTACAATGAGCAGTTCTTC. Translated: CASSPPGGGSYNEQFF.

This clonotype has ten or more counts. V usage is TRBV20-1 and J usage is TRBJ2-3; D is possibly TRBD1 (6 bases). The CDR3 sequence is 15 residues long. V lost 0 bases, J lost 4 bases, and 14 bases lay in between. The germline gives CDR1 DFQATT, CDR2 SNEGSKA (reference sequence). CDR3 sequence (DNA): TGCAGTGCTAGAGATAGGCAGGGGTGGGCAGATACGCAGTATTTT. Its protein product is CSARDRQGWADTQYF.

Many counts were recorded for this clonotype. The chain joins TRBV29-1 to TRBJ2-1, with D hard to call. Germline V lookup: CDR1 SQVTM, CDR2 ANQGSEA. V was cut by 1 base and J by 10 bases, with 14 bases left in between. The CDR3 sequence is 13 residues long. CDR3 nucleotide sequence: TGCAGCGTTGAAGTGGTTTGGGGTGAGGAGCAGTTCTTC. Its protein product is CSVEVVWGEEQFF.

The chain combines TRBV29-1 with TRBJ1-1, with TRBD1 matching over 9 bases. Unmatched junction bases numbered 13, after V lost 7 bases and J lost 10 bases. CDR3 length: 13 residues. Germline V gene sequence: CDR1 SQVTM, CDR2 ANQGSEA. The CDR3 DNA follows: TGCAGCGGGGGACAGGGTCTTCTATCGGGAGCTTTCTTT. Its translation is CSGGQGLLSGAFF.

V gene TRBV30 combines with J gene TRBJ2-7; D may be TRBD2 (7 bases). CDR1 is GTSNPN, CDR2 SVGIG, per germline (reference sequence). Trimming left V 0 bases short and J 6 bases short, with 15 bases between. There are 14 residues in the CDR3. The CDR3 is CAWSVPGGAREQYF. Here the CDR3 DNA reads TGTGCCTGGAGTGTGCCGGGGGGCGCCCGCGAGCAGTACTTC.

V and J are TRBV29-1 and TRBJ2-1; no clear D. In germline, CDR1 is SQVTM, CDR2 ANQGSEA. The CDR3 loop spans 14 amino acids. V lost 2 bases, J lost 6 bases, and 14 bases lay in between. The CDR3 bases are TGCAGCGTTGAACAATATTGGGCCCTCAATGAGCAGTTCTTC. Its protein is CSVEQYWALNEQFF.

This clonotype occurred many times. V is TRBV20-1 and J is TRBJ2-1, with D possibly called TRBD1 or TRBD2 (5 bases each). V lost 0 bases and J 1 base, leaving 13 bases between the germline ends. The CDR3 is 16 amino acids. Looked up from germline, CDR1 is DFQATT and CDR2 is SNEGSKA (reference sequence). For the CDR3, the DNA is TGCAGTGCTAGAGATAGAGGGGAAGGGTCCTACAATGAGCAGTTCTTC. Its protein is CSARDRGEGSYNEQFF.

This clonotype was detected ten times or more. The chain is built from TRBV24-1 and TRBJ2-5; weak D call: TRBD1 (5 bases). CDR1 is KGHDR and CDR2 is SFDVKD in the germline V gene. CDR3 length: 14 residues. Trimming took off 4 bases at V and 6 bases at J, with 14 bases between the two ends. The CDR3 is CATSDLDSPQTQYF. The DNA of the CDR3 is TGTGCCACCAGTGACCTCGACAGTCCCCAGACCCAGTACTTC.

This clonotype was recorded many times. This chain connects TRBV6-2 or TRBV6-3 to TRBJ1-1; no firm D call. V was cut by 9 bases and J by 3 bases, with 8 bases left in between. Germline V gives CDR1 MNHEY, CDR2 SVGEGT. This CDR3 has 11 amino acids. The CDR3 is CASEADTEAFF. The CDR3 region has the DNA TGTGCCAGTGAAGCGGACACTGAAGCTTTCTTT.

V gene TRBV6-5 combines with J gene TRBJ1-3; TRBD1 agrees at 8 bases. The trim removed 5 bases at V and 2 bases at J, leaving 23 bases unmatched. Germline CDR1 reads MNHEY; CDR2 reads SVGAGI. CDR3 length: 21 amino acids. The CDR3 is CASSTPNAGQGMTTTGNTIYF. For the CDR3, the DNA is TGTGCCAGCAGTACCCCAAACGCTGGACAGGGTATGACGACTACTGGAAACACCATATATTTT.

This clonotype was seen repeatedly, ten times or more. The chain links TRBV29-1 to TRBJ1-1, with D hard to call. CDR3 length equals 9 residues. Looked up from germline, CDR1 is SQVTM and CDR2 is ANQGSEA. Trimming pared 7 bases from V and 2 bases from J, leaving 2 bases between. This CDR3 reads CSENTEAFF. The DNA for the CDR3 is TGCAGCGAAAACACTGAAGCTTTCTTT.

This clonotype was recorded many times. The chain links TRBV6-1 to TRBJ1-6; D gene uncertain. This CDR3 spans 13 amino acids. The germline CDR1 and CDR2 sequences are MNHNS and SASEGT. With 1 base removed from V and 8 bases from J, the gap between germline ends came to 6 bases. In DNA form, the CDR3 reads TGTGCCAGCAGTGAAGAGGGCTATTCACCCCTCCACTTT. Translated: CASSEEGYSPLHF.

This clonotype was picked up a small number of times. V and J are TRBV7-2 and TRBJ2-7; TRBD1 aligns across 7 bases. This CDR3 has 13 amino acids. Germline loops: CDR1 SGHTA, CDR2 FQGNSA. V trimming: 5 bases; J trimming: 1 base; junction bases outside the gene matches: 2. The CDR3 reads CASSRQGSYEQYF. CDR3 sequence (DNA): TGTGCCAGCAGCCGACAGGGATCCTACGAGCAGTACTTC.

This clonotype was seen a few times. The V gene is TRBV11-2, the J gene TRBJ2-1, with TRBD2 matching over 8 bases. J was trimmed by 3 bases and V by 4 bases; bases with no gene match: 5. CDR3 length: 15 amino acids. Germline-derived CDR1 and CDR2 are SGHAT and FQNNGV. CDR3 sequence: CASSSSGGRYNEQFF. The CDR3 bases are TGTGCCAGCAGCTCCAGCGGGGGCCGCTACAATGAGCAGTTCTTC.